These 3 T cell receptor beta chains were sequenced from one sample in a study of T cell responses to AZD1222 COVID-19 vaccine. Only in-frame clones appear in the TCRdb table, and some are missing; sequencing was by immunoSEQ multiplex PCR. This sample has 140,000 to 150,000 clones, with more than 70% found just once. Sequenced material: peripheral blood, taken 28 days after the second AZD1222 dose. All receptors come from an adult who received the AZD1222 COVID-19 vaccine.

J is TRBJ2-2 and V is TRBV7-8; TRBD2 matches 8 bases. The CDR3 is 17 amino acids. V gave up 5 bases and J gave up 1 base; unmatched junction bases: 9. From germline, CDR1 is SGHVS and CDR2 FQNEAQ. The CDR3 is CASSLASSGVNTGELFF. The CDR3 DNA sequence: TGTGCCAGCAGCCTCGCTAGTAGCGGGGTGAACACCGGGGAGCTGTTTTTT.

The V and J genes are TRBV7-8 and TRBJ2-7, with D possibly matching TRBD2 (6 bases). Trimming removed 5 bases from V and 0 bases from J, with 14 bases in between. The CDR3 has 15 residues. The germline V gene has CDR1 SGHVS and CDR2 FQNEAQ. CDR3 residues: CASSPLALSSYEQYF. The CDR3 nucleotides read TGTGCCAGCAGCCCCCTAGCGCTTAGCTCCTACGAGCAGTACTTC.

The chain is built from TRBV29-1 and TRBJ2-5, with D hard to call. Germline-derived CDR1 and CDR2 are SQVTM and ANQGSEA. V lost 7 bases and J lost 5, with 17 bases in between. The CDR3 is made up of 13 amino acids. The CDR3 DNA is TGCAGCGCGGTGACAATGCCCGGGGAGACCCAGTACTTC. Translated: CSAVTMPGETQYF.